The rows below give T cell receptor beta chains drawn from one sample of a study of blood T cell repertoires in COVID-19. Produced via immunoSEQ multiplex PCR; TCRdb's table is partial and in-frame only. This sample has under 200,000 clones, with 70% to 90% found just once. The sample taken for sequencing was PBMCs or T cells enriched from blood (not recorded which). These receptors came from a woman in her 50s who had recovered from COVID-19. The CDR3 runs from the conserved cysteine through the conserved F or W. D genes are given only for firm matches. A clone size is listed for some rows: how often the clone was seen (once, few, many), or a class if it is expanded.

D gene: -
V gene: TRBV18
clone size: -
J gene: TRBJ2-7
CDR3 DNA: TGTGCCAGCTCGACGGGTGGCTACGAGCAGTACTTC
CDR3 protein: CASSTGGYEQYF

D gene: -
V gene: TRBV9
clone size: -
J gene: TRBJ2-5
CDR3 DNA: TGTGCCAGCAGCTCGAATACAAACCGGGGGTCTCAAGAGACCCAGTACTTC
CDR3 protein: CASSSNTNRGSQETQYF

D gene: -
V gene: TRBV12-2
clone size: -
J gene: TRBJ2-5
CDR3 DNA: TGTGCAAGTCGCTTAGTACCTACCCGACAGGGGAGCCAAGAGACCCAGTACTTC
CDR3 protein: CASRLVPTRQGSQETQYF

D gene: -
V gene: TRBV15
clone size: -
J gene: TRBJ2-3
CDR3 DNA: TGTGCCACCAGCGGGGTTAGCGCCTCTCCCACAGATACGCAGTATTTT
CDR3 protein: CATSGVSASPTDTQYF

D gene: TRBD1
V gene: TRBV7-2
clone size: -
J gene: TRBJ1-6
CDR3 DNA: TGTGCCAGCAGCTTAGCTCTGACAGGGACTTCACCCCTCCACTTT
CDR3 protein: CASSLALTGTSPLHF

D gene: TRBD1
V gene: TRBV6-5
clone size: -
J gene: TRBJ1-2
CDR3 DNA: TGTGCCAGCAGCCGGACAGGGAGGAACTATGGCTACACCTTC
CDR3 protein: CASSRTGRNYGYTF

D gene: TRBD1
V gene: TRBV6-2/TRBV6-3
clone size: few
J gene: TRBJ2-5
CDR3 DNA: TGTGCCAGCAGTTACAACCCCAGGACAGGGCGGGAGACCCAGTACTTC
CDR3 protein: CASSYNPRTGRETQYF

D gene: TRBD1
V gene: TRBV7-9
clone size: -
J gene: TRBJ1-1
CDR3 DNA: TGTGCCAGCCGGGGACAGGCTATGAACACTGAAGCTTTCTTT
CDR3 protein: CASRGQAMNTEAFF

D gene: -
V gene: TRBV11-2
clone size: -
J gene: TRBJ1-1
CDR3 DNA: TGTGCCAGCAGCCTGGGGGGGAACACTGAAGCTTTCTTT
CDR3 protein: CASSLGGNTEAFF

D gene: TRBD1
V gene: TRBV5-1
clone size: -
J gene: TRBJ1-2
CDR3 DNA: TGCGCCAGCAGCTTTATACTACCGGGACAGGGGATGAGAAATGGCTACACCTTC
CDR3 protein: CASSFILPGQGMRNGYTF

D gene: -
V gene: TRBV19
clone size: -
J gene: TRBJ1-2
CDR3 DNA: TGTGCCAGTAGTATAGTCGGTTATGGCTACACCTTC
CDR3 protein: CASSIVGYGYTF

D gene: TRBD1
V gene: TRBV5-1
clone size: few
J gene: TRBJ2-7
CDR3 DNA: TGCGCCAGCAGCTCAGCCGGGACAGGGGCCGATGAGCAGTACTTC
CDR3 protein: CASSSAGTGADEQYF

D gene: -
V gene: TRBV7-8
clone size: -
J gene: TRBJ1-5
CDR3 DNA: TGTGCCAGCAGCAGCAGCGGGGGATCCGTTAGCAATCAGCCCCAGCATTTT
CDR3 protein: CASSSSGGSVSNQPQHF

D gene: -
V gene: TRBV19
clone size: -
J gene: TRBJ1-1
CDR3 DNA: TGTGCCAGTAGTGCCTCGGGAAGGGTGAACACTGAAGCTTTCTTT
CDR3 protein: CASSASGRVNTEAFF

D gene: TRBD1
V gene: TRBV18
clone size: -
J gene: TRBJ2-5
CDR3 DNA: TGTGCCAGCTCAGCCGGGACAGCGATTCAAGAGACCCAGTACTTC
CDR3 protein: CASSAGTAIQETQYF

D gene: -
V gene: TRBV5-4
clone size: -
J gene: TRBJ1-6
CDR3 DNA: TGTGCCAGCAGCTCGAGGGCAGGGGAAGGTTCACCCCTCCACTTT
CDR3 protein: CASSSRAGEGSPLHF

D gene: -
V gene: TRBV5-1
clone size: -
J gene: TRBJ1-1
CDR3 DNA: TGCGCCAGCAGCCGAACCACAGGGAACACTGAAGCTTTCTTT
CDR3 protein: CASSRTTGNTEAFF

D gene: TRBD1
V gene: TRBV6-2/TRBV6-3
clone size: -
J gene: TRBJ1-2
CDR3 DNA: TGTGCCAGCAGTTACATCCCGGGACAGGGACGGGAAGGCTACACCTTC
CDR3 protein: CASSYIPGQGREGYTF

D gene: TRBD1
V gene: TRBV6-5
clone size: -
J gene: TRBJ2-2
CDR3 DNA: TGTGCCAGCAGTTACTCGCAAGGGGGCTGGACCGGGGAGCTGTTTTTT
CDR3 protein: CASSYSQGGWTGELFF

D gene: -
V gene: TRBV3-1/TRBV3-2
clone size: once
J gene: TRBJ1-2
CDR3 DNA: TGTGCCAGCTCCGAGTCAAACTATGGCTACACCTTC
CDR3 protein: CASSESNYGYTF

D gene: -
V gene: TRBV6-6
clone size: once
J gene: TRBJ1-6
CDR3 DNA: TGTGCCAGCAGTGGAACACAGAGCTCCTATAATTCACCCCTCCACTTT
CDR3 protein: CASSGTQSSYNSPLHF

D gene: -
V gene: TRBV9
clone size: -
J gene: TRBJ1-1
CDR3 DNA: TGTGCCAGCAGCGTAGTGACAAACACTGAAGCTTTCTTT
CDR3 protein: CASSVVTNTEAFF

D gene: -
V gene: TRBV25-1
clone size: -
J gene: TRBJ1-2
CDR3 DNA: TGTGCCAGCAGTGGGCGGGCCCAGGGGCGTAACTATGGCTACACCTTC
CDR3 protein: CASSGRAQGRNYGYTF

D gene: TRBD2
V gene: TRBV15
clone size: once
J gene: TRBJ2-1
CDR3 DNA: TGTGCCACCTCTAGCGGGGCATATGAGCAGTTCTTC
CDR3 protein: CATSSGAYEQFF

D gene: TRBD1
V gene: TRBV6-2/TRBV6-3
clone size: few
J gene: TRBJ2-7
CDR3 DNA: TGTGCCAGCAGTTACTCACGGGACAGGGGTTACGAGCAGTACTTC
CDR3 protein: CASSYSRDRGYEQYF

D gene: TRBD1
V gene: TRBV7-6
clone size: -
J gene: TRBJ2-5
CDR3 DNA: TGTGCCACATCCGGGACAGGGGACCAAGAGACCCAGTACTTC
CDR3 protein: CATSGTGDQETQYF